Given below is one T cell receptor beta chain in context. The antigen remains undetermined. Scientists amplified the TCR beta CDR3 regions from RNA transcripts. Following a first-round RT-PCR that used HTBI primers, a second-round multiplex PCR was carried out. MiXCR, run by TCRdb on the multiplex PCR reads, gives a single entry per CDR3 protein. The sample holds around 1,200,000 distinct CDR3 sequences, 36% seen once. The CDR3 is made up of 15 amino acids. V dropped 8 bases and J dropped 9 bases, with 22 bases sitting between them. CDR1 and CDR2 from the germline V gene are SNHLY and FYNNEI. The data derive from a study of Graves' ophthalmopathy and Graves' hyperthyroidism. Turning to the study itself: Stable hyperthyroidism denotes an absence of ophthalmopathy throughout 18 months of follow-up.

General study findings and limits: In blood, most expanded thyroid clonotypes above 0.001 frequency were also detected.

This sequence originates from an adult man with Graves' hyperthyroidism. Sequenced sample: peripheral blood or thyroid tissue (not recorded which). The chain carries TRBV2 and TRBJ2-2; D possibly uses TRBD1 or TRBD2 (5 bases each). CDR3 bases: TGTGCCAGCGGGGGAGACAGAGGGCCCGCTTGGGAGCTGTTTTTT. Its translation: CASGGDRGPAWELFF.